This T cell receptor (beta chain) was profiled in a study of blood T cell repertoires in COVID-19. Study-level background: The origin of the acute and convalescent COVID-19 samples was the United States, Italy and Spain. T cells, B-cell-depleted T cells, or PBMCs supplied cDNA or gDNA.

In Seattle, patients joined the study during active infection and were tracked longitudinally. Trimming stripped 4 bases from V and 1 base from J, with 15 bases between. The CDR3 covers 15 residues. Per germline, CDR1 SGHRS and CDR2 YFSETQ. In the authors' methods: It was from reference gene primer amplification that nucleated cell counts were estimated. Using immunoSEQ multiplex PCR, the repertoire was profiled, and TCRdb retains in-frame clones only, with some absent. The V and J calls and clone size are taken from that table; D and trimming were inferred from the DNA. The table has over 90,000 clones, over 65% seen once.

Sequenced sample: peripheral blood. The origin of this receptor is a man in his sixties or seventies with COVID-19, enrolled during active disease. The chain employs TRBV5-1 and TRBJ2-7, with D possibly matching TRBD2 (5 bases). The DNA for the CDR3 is TGCGCCAGCAGCCCTAGCCTCACCCCATCCTACGAGCAGTACTTC. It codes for CASSPSLTPSYEQYF.